The table lists the clone carrying this T cell receptor beta chain with many counts. The record originates from a study of T cells in Graves' hyperthyroidism and ophthalmopathy. Germline values: CDR1 MDHEN, CDR2 SYDVKM. Trimming stripped 2 bases from V and 2 bases from J, with 18 bases between. The CDR3 totals 17 residues. Stable Graves' hyperthyroidism meant no ophthalmopathy progression within 18 months. Template material for amplifying TCR beta CDR3 regions consisted of RNA transcripts. With the HTBI primer set, the TCR CDR3 went through a first round of RT-PCR. TCRdb ran MiXCR on the multiplex PCR reads and lists one entry per CDR3 protein. The sample has 300,000 to 350,000 distinct CDR3 sequences; roughly 13% are singletons.

The rearrangement links TRBV28 to TRBJ2-5; D possibly corresponds to TRBD1 (6 bases). This clonotype was sampled from a woman younger than 45 with Graves' hyperthyroidism. Sequencing was performed on blood. The CDR3 region has the DNA TGTGCCAGCAGTTTAGACAAGGGGGAGCCTTTACAAGAGACCCAGTACTTC. Translating gives CASSLDKGEPLQETQYF.